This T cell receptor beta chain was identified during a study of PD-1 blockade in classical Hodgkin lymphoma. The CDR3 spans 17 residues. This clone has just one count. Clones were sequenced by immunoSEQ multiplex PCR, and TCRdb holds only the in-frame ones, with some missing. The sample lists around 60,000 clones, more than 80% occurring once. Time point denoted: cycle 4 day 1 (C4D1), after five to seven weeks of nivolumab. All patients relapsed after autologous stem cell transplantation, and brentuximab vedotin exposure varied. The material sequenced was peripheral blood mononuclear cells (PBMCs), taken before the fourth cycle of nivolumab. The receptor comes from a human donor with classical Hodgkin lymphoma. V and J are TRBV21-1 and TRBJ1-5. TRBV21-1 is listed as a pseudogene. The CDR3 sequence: CASSKERVSGVHQPQHF. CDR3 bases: TGTGCCAGCAGCAAGGAAAGGGTTTCGGGGGTACATCAGCCCCAGCATTTT.